These T cell receptor beta chains were read from a single sample in a study of blood T cell repertoires in COVID-19. Method: immunoSEQ multiplex PCR; TCRdb's copy keeps in-frame clones and lacks some. In the table there are 270,000 or so clones, approximately 90% of which are singletons. What was sequenced was PBMCs or T cells enriched from blood (not recorded which). Receptors originate from a man aged 35-49 years who had been exposed to COVID-19. CDR3s leave out the opening cysteine and the closing phenylalanine or tryptophan.

V: TRBV4-1
J: TRBJ2-7
CDR3: ASSQEFQFSYEQY

V: TRBV19
J: TRBJ2-6
CDR3: ASSLSPSGANVLT

V: TRBV29-1
J: TRBJ2-2
CDR3: SVDSGARTGELF

V: TRBV28
J: TRBJ2-7
CDR3: ASSFGTGSILPYEQY

V: TRBV7-2
J: TRBJ2-1
CDR3: ASSSDPRTRKGNEQF

V: TRBV3-1/TRBV3-2
J: TRBJ1-4
CDR3: ASSQGTGSGEKLF

V: TRBV6-7
J: TRBJ2-5
CDR3: ASSYSIAERDRKETQY

V: TRBV21-1
J: TRBJ2-7
CDR3: ARIGTGWAYEQY

V: TRBV3-1/TRBV3-2
J: TRBJ2-1
CDR3: ASSYGTSSSYNEQF

V: TRBV2
J: TRBJ1-3
CDR3: ASSADSSGNTIY

V: TRBV19
J: TRBJ2-7
CDR3: ASRRDRASYEQY

V: TRBV18
J: TRBJ2-2
CDR3: ASSPLGRDTGELF

V: TRBV2
J: TRBJ2-3
CDR3: ASSTGTSGRTDTQY

V: TRBV5-6
J: TRBJ2-7
CDR3: ASSGTGTGDYEQY

V: TRBV6-1
J: TRBJ1-5
CDR3: ASSEASGHRQPQH

V: TRBV6-5
J: TRBJ2-7
CDR3: ASSYSPGDNYEQY

V: TRBV28
J: TRBJ2-5
CDR3: ASSLRGPPETQY

V: TRBV9
J: TRBJ1-1
CDR3: ASSVAVDTEAF

V: TRBV2
J: TRBJ2-3
CDR3: ASSGGGLAVTDTQY

V: TRBV2
J: TRBJ2-3
CDR3: ASSEGQSTDTQY

V: TRBV5-1
J: TRBJ1-5
CDR3: ASSLGTAGQPQH

V: TRBV7-2
J: TRBJ2-1
CDR3: ASSPAGENEQF

V: TRBV28
J: TRBJ2-1
CDR3: ASRHGLGQSTDNEQF

V: TRBV18
J: TRBJ1-5
CDR3: ASSPDINQPQH

V: TRBV5-1
J: TRBJ2-7
CDR3: ASSLDPGSSYEQY

V: TRBV18
J: TRBJ2-5
CDR3: ASSPGLTGVGRQETQY

V: TRBV5-1
J: TRBJ2-2
CDR3: ASSFVPSGGMNTGELF

V: TRBV6-5
J: TRBJ2-7
CDR3: AGGQNYEQY

V: TRBV2
J: TRBJ1-2
CDR3: ASSLYGYT

V: TRBV2
J: TRBJ1-5
CDR3: ASKTLNQPQH

V: TRBV10-3
J: TRBJ2-5
CDR3: AISVQQEETQY

V: TRBV27
J: TRBJ2-3
CDR3: ASSPRDRETDTQY

V: TRBV4-2
J: TRBJ2-2
CDR3: ASSQPGTGSRTGELF

V: TRBV5-1
J: TRBJ2-3
CDR3: ASSLWGRALDTQY

V: TRBV21-1
J: TRBJ2-1
CDR3: ASSMGLAGEGEQF

V: TRBV7-9
J: TRBJ1-5
CDR3: ASSLGGPDQPQH

V: TRBV27
J: TRBJ2-7
CDR3: ASSLSSFLSYEQY

V: TRBV10-3
J: TRBJ1-5
CDR3: AISDAGGLEPQH

V: TRBV19
J: TRBJ1-5
CDR3: ASSLVLFRGPPQH

V: TRBV7-3
J: TRBJ1-1
CDR3: ASSPGQLEAF

V: TRBV13
J: TRBJ1-6
CDR3: ASSRTEDSPLH

V: TRBV9
J: TRBJ1-1
CDR3: ASSAQVNTEAF

V: TRBV30
J: TRBJ1-2
CDR3: AWSGQGSFYGYT

V: TRBV27
J: TRBJ1-1
CDR3: ASSLGQGGSEAF

V: TRBV24-1
J: TRBJ2-3
CDR3: ATSDTGLAGEDTQY

V: TRBV19
J: TRBJ2-7
CDR3: ASSGEFYEQY

V: TRBV5-4
J: TRBJ1-1
CDR3: ASSLEGGGTEAF

V: TRBV11-2
J: TRBJ1-3
CDR3: ASSLALGNTIY

V: TRBV6-2/TRBV6-3
J: TRBJ1-5
CDR3: ASSRTGNQPQH

V: TRBV10-3
J: TRBJ2-1
CDR3: AISEPDPGLAGRGSYNEQF

V: TRBV2
J: TRBJ2-2
CDR3: ASLRTTNTGELF

V: TRBV7-8
J: TRBJ2-7
CDR3: ASSVKQGSIYEQY

V: TRBV5-1
J: TRBJ1-2
CDR3: ASSSTGQMSYGYT

V: TRBV7-8
J: TRBJ2-6
CDR3: ASSFPSVGGVTGANVLT

V: TRBV5-6
J: TRBJ1-2
CDR3: ASSFQGYYGYT

V: TRBV18
J: TRBJ1-5
CDR3: ASSPQGARQPQH

V: TRBV24-1
J: TRBJ1-1
CDR3: ATTAGDLNTEAF